This T cell receptor (beta chain) was captured by sequencing in a study of cytomegalovirus exposure and HLA in healthy donors. Notes on the study in general: Most sequenced TCRs were rare (though some public TCRs occurred in many donors). According to a later analysis, TCR clusters from the first cohort tended to co-occur in the 120 or so validation repertoires. The classifier, whose performance was assessed in both the original and validation cohorts, reportedly diagnosed cytomegalovirus status with high specificity and sensitivity.

Only in-frame clones appear in the TCRdb table, and some are missing; sequencing was by immunoSEQ multiplex PCR. The repertoire has tens of thousands of clones, approximately 95% of them found once; the top ten carry about 5.8%. Note on this clone: The antigen is unknown.

V lost 2 bases and J lost 7; bases outside the gene matches: 19. The germline CDR1 and CDR2 sequences are SGHVS and FQNEAQ. The CDR3 is 19 amino acids. Source material: PBMCs. The gene calls are TRBV7-8 and TRBJ1-4, with 7 bases aligning to TRBD1. The clonotype originates from a woman between 18 and 29 years old in good health and CMV-seronegative. The CDR3 is CASSLSLGQVLGDSEKLFF. In nucleotides, the CDR3 is TGTGCCAGCAGCTTAAGTTTAGGACAGGTCTTAGGAGATTCTGAAAAACTGTTTTTT.